Included here is one T cell receptor (beta chain) sequence, with context. This clonotype was detected many times. The clone's antigen remains unknown. Base qualities are not at hand, and no much larger clone is one base apart. V gives up 4 bases and J gives up 6 bases, and the segment between their germline ends measures 9 bases. Measured from the cysteine to the phenylalanine, the CDR3 is 12 residues long. The CDR3 DNA has 36 bases and is translated from base 1. The germline V gene supplies CDR1 SGHRS and CDR2 YFSETQ. For the unsorted PBMC libraries, 2 million PBMCs were stored in RNAlater at -80 degrees C until RNA extraction and were used to generate the libraries. Multiple sclerosis patients were enrolled in a US clinical protocol evaluating disease progression by magnetic resonance imaging. PBMCs were separated from peripheral blood using Ficoll-Hypaque density gradient centrifugation and then cryopreserved in liquid nitrogen.

The sample is drawn from a study of neurological immune-mediated disorders (dated by TCRdb to about 2019). Background for the entire study: Of the 35 or so multiple sclerosis patients, roughly 30 had relapsing-remitting MS and 3 had secondary progressive MS. Alongside PBMC samples, the set of 106 TCR-beta libraries contained longitudinal samples, technical triplicates, and paired CD4+ and CD8+ T-cell subsets that had been sorted. Peripheral blood TCR-beta repertoires from HTLV-I-associated myelopathy (HAM/TSP) patients, multiple sclerosis patients and healthy controls were compared by UMI-based sequencing. Of the roughly 70 subjects in the cohort, around 14 were HAM/TSP patients, some 34 were multiple sclerosis patients, and about 20 were healthy controls. Results and caveats for the whole study, not just this receptor: Across subjects, expanded clones never shared an identical CDR3 amino acid sequence, which suggests that the TCR-beta repertoires in every group were private. In a phylogenetic analysis, the repertoires of 18 out of 34 MS patients fell into a single cluster of related CDR3 sequences, pointing to a possible signature at the repertoire level. The highest TCR clonal expansion was observed in HAM/TSP patients, whereas the lowest was observed in MS patients, even when compared with healthy controls. The MS cluster was not associated with any clinical or MRI features, and the authors stated that larger cohorts are needed.

cDNA was synthesized by template-switch 5'RACE using a primer carrying a 10-nucleotide random unique molecular identifier by which each TCR transcript was tagged. Every sequencing run yielded over 170 million TCR-beta sequences covering 15-18 subjects. The RNeasy kit was used to extract total RNA. Using the KAPA Real-time Library Amplification kit, TCR-beta VDJ regions were amplified with primers for the TCR constant region and the 5'RACE anchor. A first PCR added sample indexes and Illumina adaptors, and a second PCR then raised library yield. The roughly 650 bp TCR product was size-selected on a 2% E-gel SizeSelection system after Ampure bead purification. Before pooling, library quality was checked on a Bioanalyzer, concentration was measured with Qubit, and libraries were quantified with the Kapa Library Quantification kit. An Illumina HiSeq 2500 was used to sequence the libraries paired-end at 2 x 150 bp. To increase sequence diversity, about 23-32% phiX was spiked into each library pool. The original methods were these. Quality-filtered reads were processed with the UMI-based MiGEC pipeline, which removed over 85% of raw TCR sequences during error correction. IMGT germline references were used for aligning VDJ genes, and each clonotype was defined as a unique CDR3 amino acid sequence together with its V-J genes. Clonal expansion, Shannon diversity and CDR3 relatedness were evaluated with VDJtools (CalcPairwiseDistances, ClusterSamples), while phylogenetic trees were built in CLCbio workbench. Expanded clones were defined as having at least 8 unique UMIs, based on coefficient-of-variation modelling across technical triplicates. TCRdb itself trimmed the public reads at Q25 with fastp, ran MiXCR and retained productive beta chains. Records with the same CDR3 protein are collapsed into one entry carrying the most frequent genes and DNA. What appears here as the V and J calls and clone size reflects TCRdb's work, not the paper's. The sample table records about 62,000 distinct CDR3 sequences; 4% to 5.5% of these occur just once. The ten largest make up about 3.2% of the sample.

This receptor was identified in a woman in her forties or fifties with multiple sclerosis. The chain employs TRBV5-1 and TRBJ2-3; there is no confident call for the D gene. Sequenced: PBMCs. The sequenced DNA is TGCGCCAGCAGCCCGGATGGGGATACGCAGTATTTT. This sequence encodes CASSPDGDTQYF.